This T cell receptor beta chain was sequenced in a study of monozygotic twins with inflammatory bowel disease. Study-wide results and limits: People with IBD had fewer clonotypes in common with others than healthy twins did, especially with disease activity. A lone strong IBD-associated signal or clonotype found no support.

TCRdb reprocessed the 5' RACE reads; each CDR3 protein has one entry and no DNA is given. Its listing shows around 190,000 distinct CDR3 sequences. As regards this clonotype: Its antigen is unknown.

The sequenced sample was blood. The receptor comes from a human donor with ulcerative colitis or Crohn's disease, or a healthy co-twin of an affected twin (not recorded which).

The CDR3 sequence: CASSYSAHNEQFF. This rearrangement joins TRBV6-5 to TRBJ2-1. Looked up from germline, CDR1 is MNHEY and CDR2 is SVGAGI. The CDR3 runs to 13 residues.